This TCR beta chain was observed in a study of T cell responses to AZD1222 COVID-19 vaccine (dated by TCRdb to the early 2020s). Describing the broader study: AZD1222 recipients given second doses at about 4 weeks or at about 12 weeks were pooled, since spike-specific TCR depth and breadth were not found to differ between the two schedules. Trial participants were enrolled by age into 18-55, 56-69 and 70-plus year subgroups, with approximately 150, 30 and 60 TCR-sequenced participants respectively. A total of just over 230 trial participants underwent TCR sequencing, of whom 207 had received two doses of AZD1222 and some 25 had received two doses of the MenACWY control vaccine.

Broad study findings and their caveats: Because no day 14 peak-response samples were available, the repertoires could be characterized only after the peak T cell response. Vaccine-associated CD4 TCRs spanned the whole spike protein, with dominant responses in regions 160-218 and 743-854. In the small 56-69-year group, the increase in depth fell short of significance, most likely because of low power. Spike-specific TCR breadth and depth rose significantly after two AZD1222 doses compared with day 0 and with MenACWY recipients. Participants were mostly white British and included more females than males, and it was suggested by the authors that clonal diversity may have been underestimated. Conclusions about previously exposed vaccinees are limited, since just a handful of AZD1222 recipients were seropositive for SARS-CoV-2 at baseline. Reportedly, close to half of the unique spike-specific TCRs recognized epitopes lying outside the regions that are mutated in the B.1.351 and B.1.1.7 variants.

The CDR3 regions of human TCRbeta chains were subjected to immunosequencing. In the source study's methods: Repertoire TCRs were matched against a reference library of SARS-CoV-2-specific TCRs generated with the MIRA antigen-specificity platform. Breadth was defined as the fraction of unique TCRs that were SARS-CoV-2-associated. Depth was defined as the fraction of total T cells that were SARS-CoV-2-associated. Using the MIRA data, every spike-specific TCR was mapped to the spike region that the TCR reacted to and assigned to either a CD4 or a CD8 class. Log10-transformed breadth and depth values were compared by one-way ANOVA with Sidak's multiple comparisons tests. TCRdb re-hosts the immuneACCESS table, in-frame sequences only. Its copies lack some clones; in the studies checked, an unresolved V gene accounts for under half of them, and the cause for the rest is not known. V and J calls and clone size are copied from that table; D and trimming were computed from the DNA. This sample gives around 78,000 clones in total; roughly 84% of them show up just once. Around 24% of the sample lies in the top ten.

As for this clone: Its binding antigen is unknown. No quality values exist for individual bases; no much larger clone is one base distant.

The time point label corresponds to: baseline before first vaccination. Vaccinee samples came from UK trials COV001 and COV002, including a single-blind randomized controlled phase 2/3 trial of AZD1222 (ChAdOx1 nCoV-19) in healthy adults. For TCRbeta chain sequencing, PBMC samples from trial participants were taken at day 0 and at day 28 after the second dose. Here the sequenced sample was peripheral blood, taken on day 0 of AZD1222 vaccination. This receptor was identified in an adult in good health.

Here the CDR3 is given as CASTAREDYGYTF. The sequenced DNA: TGTGCCAGCACCGCCAGGGAGGACTATGGCTACACCTTC. The rearranged chain carries TRBV2 and TRBJ1-2, with TRBD1 tentatively as D gene (5 bases match). Via the germline V gene, CDR1 is SNHLY and CDR2 FYNNEI. Taken from cysteine to phenylalanine, the CDR3 has 13 residues. The retained sequence is limited to the CDR3, 39 bases, with the frame set at the first base. V drops 7 bases and J drops 3 bases, leaving 12 bases in between.